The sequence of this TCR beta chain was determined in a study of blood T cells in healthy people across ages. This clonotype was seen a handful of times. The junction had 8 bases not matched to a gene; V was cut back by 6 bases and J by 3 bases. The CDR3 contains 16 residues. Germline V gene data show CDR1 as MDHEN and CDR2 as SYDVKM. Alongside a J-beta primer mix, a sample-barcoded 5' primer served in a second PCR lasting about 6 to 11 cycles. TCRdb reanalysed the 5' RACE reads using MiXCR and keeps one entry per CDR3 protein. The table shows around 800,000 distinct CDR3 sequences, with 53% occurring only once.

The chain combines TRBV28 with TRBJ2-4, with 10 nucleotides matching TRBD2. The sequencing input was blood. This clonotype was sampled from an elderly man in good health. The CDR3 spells CASRLAGVLGKNIQYF. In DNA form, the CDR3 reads TGTGCCAGCAGGCTAGCGGGAGTTCTGGGCAAAAACATTCAGTACTTC.